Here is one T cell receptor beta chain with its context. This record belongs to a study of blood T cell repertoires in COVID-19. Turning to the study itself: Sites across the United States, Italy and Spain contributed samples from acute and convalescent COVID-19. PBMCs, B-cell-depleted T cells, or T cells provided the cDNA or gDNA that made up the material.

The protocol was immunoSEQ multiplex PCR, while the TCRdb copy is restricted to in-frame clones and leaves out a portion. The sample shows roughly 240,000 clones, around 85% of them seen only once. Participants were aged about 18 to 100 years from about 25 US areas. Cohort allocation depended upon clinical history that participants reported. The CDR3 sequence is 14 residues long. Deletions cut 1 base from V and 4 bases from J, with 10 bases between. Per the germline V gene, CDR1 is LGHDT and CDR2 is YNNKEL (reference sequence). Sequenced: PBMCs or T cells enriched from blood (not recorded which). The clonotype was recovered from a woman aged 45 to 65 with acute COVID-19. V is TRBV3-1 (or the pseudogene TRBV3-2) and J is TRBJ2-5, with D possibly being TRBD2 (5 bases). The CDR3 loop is CASSQVPAVETQYF. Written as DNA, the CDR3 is TGTGCCAGCAGCCAAGTACCAGCGGTAGAGACCCAGTACTTC.